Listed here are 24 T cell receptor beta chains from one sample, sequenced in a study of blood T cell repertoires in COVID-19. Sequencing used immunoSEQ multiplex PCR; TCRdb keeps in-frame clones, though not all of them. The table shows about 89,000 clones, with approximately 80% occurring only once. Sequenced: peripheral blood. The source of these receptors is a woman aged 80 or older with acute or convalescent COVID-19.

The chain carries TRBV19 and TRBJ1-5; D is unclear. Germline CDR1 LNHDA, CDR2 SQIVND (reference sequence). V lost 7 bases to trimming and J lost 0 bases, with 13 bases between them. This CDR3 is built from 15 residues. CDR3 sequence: CASTTGSRSNQPQHF. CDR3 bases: TGTGCCAGTACCACCGGGAGCCGTAGCAATCAGCCCCAGCATTTT.

In DNA form, the CDR3 reads TGTGCCAGCAGCCCCGGGACAGGCTACGAGCAGTACTTC. Residues: CASSPGTGYEQYF. The chain carries TRBV7-6 and TRBJ2-7; 8 nucleotides align to TRBD1. This CDR3 spans 13 amino acids. Trimming took 5 bases from V and 3 from J; bases not matched to a gene: 3. Germline values: CDR1 SGHVS, CDR2 FNYEAQ.

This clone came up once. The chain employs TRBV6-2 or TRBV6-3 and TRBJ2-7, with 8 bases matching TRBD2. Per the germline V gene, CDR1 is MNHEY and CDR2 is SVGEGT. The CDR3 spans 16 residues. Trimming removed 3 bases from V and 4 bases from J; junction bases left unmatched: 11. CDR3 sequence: CASSYPLTSAPYEQYF. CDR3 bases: TGTGCCAGCAGTTATCCTTTGACTAGCGCCCCTTACGAGCAGTACTTC.

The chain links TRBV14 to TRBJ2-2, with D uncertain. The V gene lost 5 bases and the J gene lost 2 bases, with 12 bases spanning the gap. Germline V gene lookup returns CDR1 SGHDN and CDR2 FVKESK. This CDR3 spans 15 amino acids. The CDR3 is CASSSINRNTGELFF. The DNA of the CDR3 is TGTGCCAGCAGCTCAATTAACAGAAACACCGGGGAGCTGTTTTTT.

CDR3 nucleotide sequence: TGTGCCACCAGCAGAGATCTTAGTGAAAAACTGTTTTTT. Translated: CATSRDLSEKLFF. V is TRBV15 and J is TRBJ1-4; D is unresolved. The CDR3 is 13 residues long. Germline V gene sequence: CDR1 LNHNV, CDR2 YYDKDF (reference sequence). Between the trimmed V and J ends, which lost 0 bases and 7 bases, there was a span of 6 bases.

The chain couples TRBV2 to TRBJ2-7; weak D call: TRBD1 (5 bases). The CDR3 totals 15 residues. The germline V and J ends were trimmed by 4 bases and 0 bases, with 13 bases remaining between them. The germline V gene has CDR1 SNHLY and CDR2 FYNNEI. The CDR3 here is CASSGGRTNSYEQYF. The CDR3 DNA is TGTGCCAGCAGTGGGGGCAGGACAAACTCCTACGAGCAGTACTTC.

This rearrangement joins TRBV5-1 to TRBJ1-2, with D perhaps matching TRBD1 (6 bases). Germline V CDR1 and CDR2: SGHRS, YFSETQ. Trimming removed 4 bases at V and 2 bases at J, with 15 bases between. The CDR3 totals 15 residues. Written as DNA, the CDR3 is TGCGCCAGCAGCACCGACAGGACGGGGAACTATGGCTACACCTTC. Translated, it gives CASSTDRTGNYGYTF.

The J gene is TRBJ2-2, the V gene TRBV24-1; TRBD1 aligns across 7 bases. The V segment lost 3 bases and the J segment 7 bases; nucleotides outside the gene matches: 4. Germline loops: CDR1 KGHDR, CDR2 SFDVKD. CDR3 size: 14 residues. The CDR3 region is CATSDPYRGGELFF. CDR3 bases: TGTGCCACCAGTGATCCATACAGGGGCGGGGAGCTGTTTTTT.

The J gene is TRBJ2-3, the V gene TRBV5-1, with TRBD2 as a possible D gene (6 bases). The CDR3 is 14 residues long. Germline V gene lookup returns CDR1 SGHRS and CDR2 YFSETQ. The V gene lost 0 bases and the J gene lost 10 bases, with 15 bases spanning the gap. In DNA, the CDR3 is TGCGCCAGCAGCTTGGCCGTGGGGGAGGCGGCGCAGTATTTT. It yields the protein CASSLAVGEAAQYF. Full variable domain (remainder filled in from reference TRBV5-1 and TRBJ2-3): KAGVTQTPRYLIKTRGQQVTLSCSPISGHRSVSWYQQTPGQGLQFLFEYFSETQRNKGNFPGRFSGRQFSNSRSEMNVSTLELGDSALYLCASSLAVGEAAQYFGPGTRLTVL.

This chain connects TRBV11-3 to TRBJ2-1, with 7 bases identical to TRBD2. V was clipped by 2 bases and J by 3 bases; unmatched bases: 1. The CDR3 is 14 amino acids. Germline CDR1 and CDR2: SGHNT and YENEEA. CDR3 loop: CASSLSGIYNEQFF. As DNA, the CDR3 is TGTGCCAGCAGCTTAAGCGGGATCTACAATGAGCAGTTCTTC.

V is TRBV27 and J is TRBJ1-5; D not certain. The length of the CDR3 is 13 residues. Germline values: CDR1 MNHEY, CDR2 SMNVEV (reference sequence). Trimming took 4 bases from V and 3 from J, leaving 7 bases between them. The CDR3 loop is CASSSVSNQPQHF. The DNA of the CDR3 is TGTGCCAGCAGTTCCGTATCCAATCAGCCCCAGCATTTT.

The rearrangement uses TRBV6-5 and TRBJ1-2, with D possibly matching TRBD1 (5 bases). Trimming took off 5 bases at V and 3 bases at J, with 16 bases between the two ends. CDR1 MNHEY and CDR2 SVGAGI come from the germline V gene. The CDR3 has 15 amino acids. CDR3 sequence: CASSHRDGGDYGYTF. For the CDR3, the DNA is TGTGCCAGCAGTCACCGGGACGGAGGGGACTATGGCTACACCTTC.

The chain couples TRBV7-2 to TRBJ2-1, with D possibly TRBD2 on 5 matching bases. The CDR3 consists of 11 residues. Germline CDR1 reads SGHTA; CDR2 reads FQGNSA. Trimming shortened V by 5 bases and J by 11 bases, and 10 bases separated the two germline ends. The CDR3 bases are TGTGCCAGCAGCCGGGATTATAAGCAGTTCTTC. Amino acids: CASSRDYKQFF.

The CDR3 nucleotides are TGTGCCAGCAGATCGACAGGGTCGTATTCACCCCTCCACTTT. Residues: CASRSTGSYSPLHF. The genes are TRBV2 and TRBJ1-6, with TRBD1 matching over 7 bases. Per the germline V gene, CDR1 is SNHLY and CDR2 is FYNNEI. The CDR3 covers 14 residues. V lost 6 bases to trimming and J lost 8 bases; unmatched junction nucleotides: 7.

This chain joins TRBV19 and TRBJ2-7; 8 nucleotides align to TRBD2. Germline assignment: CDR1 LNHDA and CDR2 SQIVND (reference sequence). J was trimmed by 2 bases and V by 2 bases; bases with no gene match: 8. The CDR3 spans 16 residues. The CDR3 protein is CASSIPGGRTPYEQYF. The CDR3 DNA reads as TGTGCCAGTAGTATACCGGGCGGGAGGACCCCCTACGAGCAGTACTTC. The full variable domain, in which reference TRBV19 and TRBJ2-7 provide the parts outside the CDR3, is DGGITQSPKYLFRKEGQNVTLSCEQNLNHDAMYWYRQDPGQGLRLIYYSQIVNDFQKGDIAEGYSVSREKKESFPLTVTSAQKNPTAFYLCASSIPGGRTPYEQYFGPGTRLTVT.

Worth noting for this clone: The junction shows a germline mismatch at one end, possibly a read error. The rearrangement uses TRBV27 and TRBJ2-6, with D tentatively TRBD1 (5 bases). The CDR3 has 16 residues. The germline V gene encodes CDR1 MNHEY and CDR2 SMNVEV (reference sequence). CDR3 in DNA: TGTGCCAGCAGTTTCTGGGCCGCACCTGGGGCCAACGTCCCGACTTTC. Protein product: CASSFWAAPGANVPTF.

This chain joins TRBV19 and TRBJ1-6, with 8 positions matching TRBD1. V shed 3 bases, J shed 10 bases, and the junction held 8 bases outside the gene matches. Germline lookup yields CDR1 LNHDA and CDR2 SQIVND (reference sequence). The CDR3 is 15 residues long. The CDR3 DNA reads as TGTGCCAGTAGTATTGTGACAGGGGTTGGATCACCCCTCCACTTT. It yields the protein CASSIVTGVGSPLHF. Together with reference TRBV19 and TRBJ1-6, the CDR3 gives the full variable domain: DGGITQSPKYLFRKEGQNVTLSCEQNLNHDAMYWYRQDPGQGLRLIYYSQIVNDFQKGDIAEGYSVSREKKESFPLTVTSAQKNPTAFYLCASSIVTGVGSPLHFGNGTRLTVT.

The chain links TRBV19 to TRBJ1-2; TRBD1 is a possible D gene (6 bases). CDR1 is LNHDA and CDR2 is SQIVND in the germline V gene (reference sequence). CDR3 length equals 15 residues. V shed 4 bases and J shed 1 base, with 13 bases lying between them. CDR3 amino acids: CASSRRQVVNYGYTF. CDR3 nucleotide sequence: TGTGCCAGTAGTAGGAGACAGGTGGTTAACTATGGCTACACCTTC.

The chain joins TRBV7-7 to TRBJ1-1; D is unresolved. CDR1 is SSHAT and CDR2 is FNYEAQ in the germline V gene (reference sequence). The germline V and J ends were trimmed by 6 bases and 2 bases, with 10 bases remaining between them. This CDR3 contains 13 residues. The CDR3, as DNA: TGTGCCAGCAGTGTACAGATTAACACTGAAGCTTTCTTT. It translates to CASSVQINTEAFF.

CDR3 residues: CASSRRATNEKLFF. CDR3 bases: TGTGCCAGCAGCCGGCGGGCAACTAATGAAAAACTGTTTTTT. This chain uses TRBV3-1 (or the pseudogene TRBV3-2) with TRBJ1-4; D is undetermined. V was clipped by 4 bases and J by 0 bases, with 6 bases between them. The CDR3 extends over 14 amino acids. CDR1 and CDR2 from the germline V gene are LGHDT and YNNKEL (reference sequence).

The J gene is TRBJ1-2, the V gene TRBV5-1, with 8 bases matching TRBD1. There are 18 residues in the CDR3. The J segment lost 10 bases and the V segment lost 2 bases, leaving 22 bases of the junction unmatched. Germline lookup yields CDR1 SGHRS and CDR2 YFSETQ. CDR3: CASSFPEQGAFQGDAYTF. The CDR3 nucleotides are TGCGCCAGCAGCTTCCCTGAGCAGGGGGCCTTTCAAGGAGACGCCTACACCTTC.

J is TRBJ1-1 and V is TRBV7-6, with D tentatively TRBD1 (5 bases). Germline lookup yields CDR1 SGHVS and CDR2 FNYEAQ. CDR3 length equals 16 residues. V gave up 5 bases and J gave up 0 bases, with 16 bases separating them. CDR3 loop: CASSPVVAGMNTEAFF. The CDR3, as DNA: TGTGCCAGCAGCCCCGTAGTGGCAGGGATGAACACTGAAGCTTTCTTT.

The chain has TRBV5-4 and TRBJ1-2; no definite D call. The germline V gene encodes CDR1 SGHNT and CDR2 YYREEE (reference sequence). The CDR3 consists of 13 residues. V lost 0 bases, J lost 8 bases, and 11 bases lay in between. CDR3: CASSLERGGGYTF. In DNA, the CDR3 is TGTGCCAGCAGCTTGGAGCGGGGAGGCGGCTACACCTTC.

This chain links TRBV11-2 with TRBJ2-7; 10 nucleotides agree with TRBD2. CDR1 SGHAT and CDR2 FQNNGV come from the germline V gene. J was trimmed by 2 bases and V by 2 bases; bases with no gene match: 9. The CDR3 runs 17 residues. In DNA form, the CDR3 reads TGTGCCAGCAGCTTAACCCTAGCGGGGGTCAGAACCTACGAGCAGTACTTC. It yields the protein CASSLTLAGVRTYEQYF.